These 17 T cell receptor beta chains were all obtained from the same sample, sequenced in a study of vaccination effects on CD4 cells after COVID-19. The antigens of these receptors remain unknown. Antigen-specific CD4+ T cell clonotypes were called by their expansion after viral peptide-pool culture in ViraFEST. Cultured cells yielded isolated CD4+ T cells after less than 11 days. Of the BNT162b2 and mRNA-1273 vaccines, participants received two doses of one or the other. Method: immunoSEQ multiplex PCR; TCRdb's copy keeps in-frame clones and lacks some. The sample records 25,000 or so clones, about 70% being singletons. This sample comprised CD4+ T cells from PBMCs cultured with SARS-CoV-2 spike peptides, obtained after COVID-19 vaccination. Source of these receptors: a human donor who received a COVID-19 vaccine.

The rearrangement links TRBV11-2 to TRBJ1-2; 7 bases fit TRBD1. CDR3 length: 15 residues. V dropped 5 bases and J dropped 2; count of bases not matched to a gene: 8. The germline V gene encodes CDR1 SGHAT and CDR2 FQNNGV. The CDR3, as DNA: TGTGCCAGCAGCCTTTCGGACAGGAACAACTATGGCTACACCTTC. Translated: CASSLSDRNNYGYTF. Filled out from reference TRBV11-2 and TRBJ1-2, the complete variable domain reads EAGVAQSPRYKIIEKRQSVAFWCNPISGHATLYWYQQILGQGPKLLIQFQNNGVVDDSQLPKDRFSAERLKGVDSTLKIQPAKLEDSAVYLCASSLSDRNNYGYTFGSGTRLTVV.

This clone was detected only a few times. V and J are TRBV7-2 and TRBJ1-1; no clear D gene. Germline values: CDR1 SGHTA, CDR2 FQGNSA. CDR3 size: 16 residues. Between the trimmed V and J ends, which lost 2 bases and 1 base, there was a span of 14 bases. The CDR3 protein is CASSLSLYSSNTEAFF. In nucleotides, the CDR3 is TGTGCCAGCAGCTTATCGCTTTACAGTTCGAACACTGAAGCTTTCTTT.

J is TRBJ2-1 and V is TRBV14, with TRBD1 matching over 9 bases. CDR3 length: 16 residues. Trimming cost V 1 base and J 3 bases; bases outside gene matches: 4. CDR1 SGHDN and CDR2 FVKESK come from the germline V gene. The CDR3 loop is CASSQARTGVYNEQFF. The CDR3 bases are TGTGCCAGCAGCCAAGCTAGGACAGGGGTCTACAATGAGCAGTTCTTC.

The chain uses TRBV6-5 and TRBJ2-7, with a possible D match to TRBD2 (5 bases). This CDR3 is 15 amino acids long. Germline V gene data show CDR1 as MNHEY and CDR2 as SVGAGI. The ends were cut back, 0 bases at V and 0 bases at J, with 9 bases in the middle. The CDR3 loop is CASSYSVLDSYEQYF. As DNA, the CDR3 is TGTGCCAGCAGTTACTCAGTACTAGACTCCTACGAGCAGTACTTC.

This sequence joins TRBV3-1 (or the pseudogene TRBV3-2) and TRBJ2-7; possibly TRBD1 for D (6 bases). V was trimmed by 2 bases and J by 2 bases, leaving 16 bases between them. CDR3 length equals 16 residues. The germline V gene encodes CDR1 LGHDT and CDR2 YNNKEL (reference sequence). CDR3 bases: TGTGCCAGCAGCCAATTACCAGGGGAGTTAGCCTACGAGCAGTACTTC. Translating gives CASSQLPGELAYEQYF.

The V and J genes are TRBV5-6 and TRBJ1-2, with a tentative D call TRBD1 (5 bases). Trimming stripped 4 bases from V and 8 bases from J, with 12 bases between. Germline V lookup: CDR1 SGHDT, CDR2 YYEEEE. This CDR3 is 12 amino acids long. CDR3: CASSNTRGGYTF. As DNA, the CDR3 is TGTGCCAGCAGCAATACTAGGGGAGGCTACACCTTC.

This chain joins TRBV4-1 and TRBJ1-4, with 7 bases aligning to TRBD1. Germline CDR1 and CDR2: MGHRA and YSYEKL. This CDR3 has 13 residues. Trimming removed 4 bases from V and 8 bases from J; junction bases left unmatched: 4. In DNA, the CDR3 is TGCGCCAGCAGCCTATCCAGGGGGGAAAAACTGTTTTTT. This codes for CASSLSRGEKLFF.

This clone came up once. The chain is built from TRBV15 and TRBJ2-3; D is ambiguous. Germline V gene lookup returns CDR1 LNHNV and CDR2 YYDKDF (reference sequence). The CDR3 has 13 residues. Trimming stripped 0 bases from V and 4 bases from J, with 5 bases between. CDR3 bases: TGTGCCACCAGCAGAGATATCGCAGATACGCAGTATTTT. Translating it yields CATSRDIADTQYF.

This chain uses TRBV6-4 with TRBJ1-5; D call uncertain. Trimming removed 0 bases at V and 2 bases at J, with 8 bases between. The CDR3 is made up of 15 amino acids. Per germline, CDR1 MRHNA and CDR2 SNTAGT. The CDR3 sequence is CASSDSGGGNQPQHF. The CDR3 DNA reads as TGTGCCAGCAGTGACTCGGGTGGGGGCAATCAGCCCCAGCATTTT.

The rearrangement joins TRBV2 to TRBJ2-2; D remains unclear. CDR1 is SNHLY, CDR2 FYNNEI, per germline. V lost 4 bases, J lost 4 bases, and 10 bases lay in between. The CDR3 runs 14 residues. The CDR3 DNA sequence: TGTGCCAGCAGTGTTCTGACTTCCACCGGGGAGCTGTTTTTT. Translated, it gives CASSVLTSTGELFF.

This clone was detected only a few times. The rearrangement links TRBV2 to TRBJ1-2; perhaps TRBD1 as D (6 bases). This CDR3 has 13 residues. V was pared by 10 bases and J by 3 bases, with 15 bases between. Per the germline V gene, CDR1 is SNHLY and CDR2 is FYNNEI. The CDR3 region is CATQGSGDYGYTF. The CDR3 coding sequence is TGTGCCACCCAAGGGTCAGGGGACTATGGCTACACCTTC. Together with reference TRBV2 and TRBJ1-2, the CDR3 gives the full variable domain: EPEVTQTPSHQVTQMGQEVILRCVPISNHLYFYWYRQILGQKVEFLVSFYNNEISEKSEIFDDQFSVERPDGSNFTLKIRSTKLEDSAMYFCATQGSGDYGYTFGSGTRLTVV.

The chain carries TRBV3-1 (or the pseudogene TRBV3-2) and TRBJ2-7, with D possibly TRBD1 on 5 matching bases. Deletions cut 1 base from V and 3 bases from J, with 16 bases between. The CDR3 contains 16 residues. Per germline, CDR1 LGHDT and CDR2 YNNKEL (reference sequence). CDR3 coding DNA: TGTGCCAGCAGCCAAGGGGTTAAATGGGGCTACTACGAGCAGTACTTC. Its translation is CASSQGVKWGYYEQYF.

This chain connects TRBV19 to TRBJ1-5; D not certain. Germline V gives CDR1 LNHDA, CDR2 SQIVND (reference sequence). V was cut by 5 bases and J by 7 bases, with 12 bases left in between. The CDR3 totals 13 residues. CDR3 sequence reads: CASSLQEVQPQHF. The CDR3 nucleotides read TGTGCCAGTAGTTTGCAGGAGGTCCAGCCCCAGCATTTT.

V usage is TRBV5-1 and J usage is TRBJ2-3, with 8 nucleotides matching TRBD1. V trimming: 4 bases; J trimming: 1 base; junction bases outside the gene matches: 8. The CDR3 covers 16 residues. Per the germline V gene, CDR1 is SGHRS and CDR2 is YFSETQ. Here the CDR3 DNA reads TGCGCCAGCAGCCCCTACGGGACAGGACGCACAGATACGCAGTATTTT. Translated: CASSPYGTGRTDTQYF.

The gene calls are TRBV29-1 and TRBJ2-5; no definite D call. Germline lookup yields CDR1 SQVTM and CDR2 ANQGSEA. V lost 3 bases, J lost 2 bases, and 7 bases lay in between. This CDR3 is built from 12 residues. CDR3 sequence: CSVEPGQETQYF. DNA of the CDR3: TGCAGCGTTGAGCCAGGTCAAGAGACCCAGTACTTC.

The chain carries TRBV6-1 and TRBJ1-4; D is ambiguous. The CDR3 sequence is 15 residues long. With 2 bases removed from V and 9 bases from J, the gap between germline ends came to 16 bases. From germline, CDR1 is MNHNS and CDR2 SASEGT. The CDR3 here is CASSEFGPLRQKLFF. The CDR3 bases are TGTGCCAGCAGTGAATTCGGACCTCTCAGACAAAAACTGTTTTTT.

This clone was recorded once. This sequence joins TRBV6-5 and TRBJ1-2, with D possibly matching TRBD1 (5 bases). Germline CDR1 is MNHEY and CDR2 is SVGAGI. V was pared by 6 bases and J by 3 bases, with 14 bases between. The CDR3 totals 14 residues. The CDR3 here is CASRFLEGDYGYTF. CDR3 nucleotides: TGTGCCAGCAGATTCCTGGAAGGGGACTATGGCTACACCTTC.